This T cell receptor (beta chain) emerged from a study of blood T cell repertoires in COVID-19. In the study overall: The United States, Italy and Spain were the sources of the acute and convalescent COVID-19 samples. PBMCs, B-cell-depleted T cells, or T cells provided the cDNA or gDNA that made up the material.

How the authors handled the data: For nucleated cells, counts were estimated from reference gene primer amplification. Using immunoSEQ multiplex PCR, the repertoire was profiled, and TCRdb retains in-frame clones only, with some absent. D and trimming come from the DNA, and the V and J calls and clone size come from that table. The sample lists 150,000 to 200,000 clones; about 80% were seen once. The CDR3 is 14 amino acids. The V segment lost 1 base and the J segment 3 bases; nucleotides outside the gene matches: 0. CDR1 is SGDLS and CDR2 is YYNGEE in the germline V gene. Sequences were obtained from peripheral blood. This rearrangement joins TRBV9 to TRBJ2-1; 8 nucleotides align to TRBD2. This TCR came from a woman aged 80 or over with acute or convalescent COVID-19. The CDR3 loop is CASSVSGGYNEQFF. The CDR3 nucleotides read TGTGCCAGCAGCGTAAGCGGGGGCTACAATGAGCAGTTCTTC.